The 18 T cell receptor beta chains in this list originate from one sample, sequenced in a study of T cells in Graves' hyperthyroidism and ophthalmopathy. TCR beta CDR3 regions were amplified from RNA transcripts. The TCR CDR3 was amplified in a first-round RT-PCR using the HTBI primer set. TCRdb reanalysed the multiplex PCR reads using MiXCR and keeps one entry per CDR3 protein. The sample has 360,000 or so distinct CDR3 sequences, about 18% seen once. The sequenced material came from blood. The receptor set was obtained from a woman younger than 30 with Graves' hyperthyroidism.

This clonotype was detected many times. The chain recombines TRBV6-5 with TRBJ1-2, with D perhaps TRBD1 (6 bases). Germline CDR1 is MNHEY and CDR2 is SVGAGI. Deletions cut 3 bases from V and 7 bases from J, with 24 bases between. The CDR3 length is 17 residues. The CDR3 DNA follows: TGTGCCAGCAGTTATGCCCAGGAGCCGCAGGGGCGCGGTGGCTACACCTTC. Protein product: CASSYAQEPQGRGGYTF.

This clonotype occurred many times. This chain links TRBV11-2 with TRBJ1-6; 8 bases fit TRBD1. The CDR3 consists of 12 residues. Germline CDR1 and CDR2: SGHAT and FQNNGV. V was pared by 5 bases and J by 13 bases, with 4 bases of the junction left unmatched. CDR3 protein: CASSHRGDPLHF. DNA of the CDR3: TGTGCCAGCAGCCACAGGGGGGACCCCCTCCACTTT.

This clonotype was seen at least ten times. This chain joins TRBV6-1 and TRBJ2-1; possibly TRBD1 for D (6 bases). The CDR3 extends over 13 amino acids. Trimming pared 3 bases from V and 6 bases from J, leaving 9 bases between. Germline V gene sequence: CDR1 MNHNS, CDR2 SASEGT. CDR3 in DNA: TGTGCCAGCAGTGATTGGGGGCGCAATGAGCAGTTCTTC. Protein sequence: CASSDWGRNEQFF.

This clonotype came up many times. The V and J genes are TRBV4-2 and TRBJ2-7; 10 bases fit TRBD1. The CDR3 extends over 20 amino acids. The germline gives CDR1 LGHNA, CDR2 YNFKEQ. The ends lost 4 bases at V and 6 bases at J; junction bases unmatched: 24. CDR3 sequence (DNA): TGTGCCAGCAGCCCGAGAAGGGGGGGACAGGGGAGTTTGTTGTTGGTCGAGCAGTACTTC. The encoded protein is CASSPRRGGQGSLLLVEQYF.

This clonotype was counted only a few times. This chain uses TRBV19 with TRBJ1-1; TRBD1 might be the D (6 bases). The CDR3 has 17 amino acids. Trimming took off 5 bases at V and 1 base at J, with 20 bases between the two ends. CDR1 is LNHDA, CDR2 SQIVND, per germline (reference sequence). The CDR3 nucleotides read TGTGCCAGTAGTGACCATCCAGGGGCGTCGGGGAACACTGAAGCTTTCTTT. Translated: CASSDHPGASGNTEAFF.

The rearrangement uses TRBV11-3 and TRBJ2-5, with TRBD1 as a possible D gene (5 bases). The germline CDR1 and CDR2 sequences are SGHNT and YENEEA. This CDR3 comprises 14 residues. The V gene lost 5 bases and the J gene lost 1 base, with 11 bases spanning the gap. The CDR3 sequence: CASSPGYRQETQYF. The CDR3 nucleotides are TGTGCCAGCAGCCCAGGGTACCGCCAAGAGACCCAGTACTTC.

This clonotype was detected many times. V usage is TRBV20-1 and J usage is TRBJ2-2; the D call may be TRBD1 or TRBD2 (6 bases each). The V end lost 1 base, the J end lost 4 bases, and 13 bases lay between the germline ends. CDR3 length: 15 residues. CDR1 and CDR2 from the germline V gene are DFQATT and SNEGSKA (reference sequence). As DNA, the CDR3 is TGCAGTGCTAGAGCCGGGGGCGCCCTCACCGGGGAGCTGTTTTTT. It yields the protein CSARAGGALTGELFF.

There are many counts of this clonotype. The gene calls are TRBV10-3 and TRBJ2-7, with 8 bases lining up with TRBD2. The V gene end was trimmed by 2 bases and the J gene end by 2 bases; junction bases not matched to a gene: 5. Germline CDR1 is ENHRY and CDR2 is SYGVKD. CDR3 length equals 15 residues. The CDR3 region has the DNA TGTGCCATCAGTGAGGTGATAGCGGGGACCTACGAGCAGTACTTC. Its translation is CAISEVIAGTYEQYF.

The chain joins TRBV13 to TRBJ1-1; possible D gene TRBD1, 6 bases. V lost 4 bases, J lost 4 bases, and 10 bases lay in between. The CDR3 is 13 amino acids. The V gene's germline CDR1 is PRHDT and CDR2 FYEKMQ (reference sequence). The CDR3 nucleotides read TGTGCCAGCAGCTCACAGGGAATCACTGAAGCTTTCTTT. The encoded protein is CASSSQGITEAFF.

This clonotype showed up just a few times. V and J are TRBV18 and TRBJ1-1; D gene uncertain. The CDR3 spans 15 residues. Trimming pared 4 bases from V and 1 base from J, leaving 13 bases between. The germline V gene encodes CDR1 KGHSH and CDR2 LQKENI. The CDR3 DNA is TGTGCCAGCTCACTCAGGAAGGACTCGAACACTGAAGCTTTCTTT. Translated, it gives CASSLRKDSNTEAFF.

The table lists this clonotype with many counts. V usage is TRBV7-8 and J usage is TRBJ2-5; D not resolved. Germline V lookup: CDR1 SGHVS, CDR2 FQNEAQ. V was clipped by 1 base and J by 4 bases, with 10 bases between them. CDR3 size: 14 residues. This CDR3 is CASSLGRPRETQYF. CDR3 DNA sequence: TGTGCCAGCAGCTTAGGACGCCCGAGAGAGACCCAGTACTTC.

Comment on this clonotype: It may be a read error: a sequence one base away is much more abundant. The CDR3 spells CASSLKNSQDTQYF. The CDR3 bases are TGTGCCAGCAGCTTGAAGAATTCCCAAGATACCCAGTACTTC. The chain uses TRBV7-6 and TRBJ2-5; D gene unclear. In germline, CDR1 is SGHVS, CDR2 FNYEAQ. This CDR3 is 14 amino acids long.

This clonotype was detected ten times or more. The rearrangement joins TRBV30 to TRBJ2-5, with 7 bases fitting TRBD2. The CDR3 sequence is 14 residues long. Germline lookup yields CDR1 GTSNPN and CDR2 SVGIG (reference sequence). The J segment lost 1 base and the V segment lost 1 base, leaving 3 bases of the junction unmatched. CDR3 in DNA: TGTGCCTGGAGTGCATCGGGGGGCCAAGAGACCCAGTACTTC. Encoded protein: CAWSASGGQETQYF. The variable domain in full, with the rest retrieved from reference TRBV30 and TRBJ2-5, is SQTIHQWPATLVQPVGSPLSLECTVEGTSNPNLYWYRQAAGRGLQLLFYSVGIGQISSEVPQNLSASRPQDRQFILSSKKLLLSDSGFYLCAWSASGGQETQYFGPGTRLLVL.

In its sample, this clonotype was seen a few times. The CDR3 nucleotides read TGCGCCAGCAGCTTGATTTCCAACTCTGGAAACACCATATATTTT. Amino acid sequence: CASSLISNSGNTIYF. This rearrangement joins TRBV5-1 to TRBJ1-3, with D unclear. Germline values: CDR1 SGHRS, CDR2 YFSETQ. The V gene lost 1 base and the J gene lost 0 bases, with 8 bases spanning the gap. The CDR3 is 15 residues long.

This clonotype appeared a few times. With a much larger clone just one base away, this may be a read error. The rearrangement joins TRBV19 to TRBJ1-5, with D possibly being TRBD1 (5 bases). The CDR3 is 12 amino acids. V was pared by 7 bases and J by 5 bases, with 9 bases between. CDR1 and CDR2 (germline): LNHDA, SQIVND (reference sequence). This CDR3 is CASTGCDQPQHF. In DNA form, the CDR3 reads TGTGCCAGTACAGGGTGCGATCAGCCCCAGCATTTT.

The CDR3 bases are TGTGCCAGTAGTATAAGGGGACAGGGGAACACTGAAGCTTTCTTT. The encoded protein is CASSIRGQGNTEAFF. V and J are TRBV19 and TRBJ1-1, with 9 bases lining up with TRBD1. V shed 2 bases and J 1 base; nucleotides not matched to a gene: 2. Germline values: CDR1 LNHDA, CDR2 SQIVND (reference sequence). The CDR3 is made up of 15 amino acids.

This clonotype was seen many times. V gene TRBV6-1 combines with J gene TRBJ1-5; D is perhaps TRBD1 (6 bases). From germline, CDR1 is MNHNS and CDR2 SASEGT. Trimming left V 3 bases short and J 13 bases short, with 16 bases between. The CDR3 has 13 residues. Here the CDR3 reads CASSEDPRQAQHF. The CDR3 DNA reads TGTGCCAGCAGTGAGGACCCGAGACAGGCTCAGCATTTT.

This clonotype was seen ten or more times. The J gene is TRBJ2-2, the V gene TRBV6-1; D not resolved. This CDR3 is built from 16 residues. Between the trimmed V and J ends, which lost 1 base and 0 bases, there was a span of 9 bases. CDR1 is MNHNS and CDR2 is SASEGT in the germline V gene. CDR3 DNA: TGTGCCAGCAGTGAAGGAACATCCGCGAACACCGGGGAGCTGTTTTTT. Its protein product is CASSEGTSANTGELFF.